This entry concerns a single T cell receptor beta chain. The data stem from a study of blood T cell repertoires in COVID-19. As for the study in general: Acute and convalescent COVID-19 specimens originated in the United States, Italy and Spain.

Per the original data handling: Using reference gene primer amplification, nucleated cell counts were estimated. Assay: immunoSEQ multiplex PCR; the TCRdb copy retains only in-frame clones and omits some. V and J calls and clone size are copied from that table; D and trimming were computed from the DNA. In the table there are more than 85,000 clones, around 82% of which are singletons. The specimen sequenced was peripheral blood. The clonotype comes from a human donor in a cohort sampled during active or convalescent COVID-19.

The CDR3 DNA follows: TGTGCCAGTAGTATAGCTAGCGGGACAAACACCGGGGAGCTGTTTTTT. Residues: CASSIASGTNTGELFF. The rearrangement joins TRBV19 to TRBJ2-2, with TRBD2 matching over 9 bases. The CDR3 is 16 residues long. V trimming: 1 base; J trimming: 2 bases; junction bases outside the gene matches: 2. From germline, CDR1 is LNHDA and CDR2 SQIVND (reference sequence).